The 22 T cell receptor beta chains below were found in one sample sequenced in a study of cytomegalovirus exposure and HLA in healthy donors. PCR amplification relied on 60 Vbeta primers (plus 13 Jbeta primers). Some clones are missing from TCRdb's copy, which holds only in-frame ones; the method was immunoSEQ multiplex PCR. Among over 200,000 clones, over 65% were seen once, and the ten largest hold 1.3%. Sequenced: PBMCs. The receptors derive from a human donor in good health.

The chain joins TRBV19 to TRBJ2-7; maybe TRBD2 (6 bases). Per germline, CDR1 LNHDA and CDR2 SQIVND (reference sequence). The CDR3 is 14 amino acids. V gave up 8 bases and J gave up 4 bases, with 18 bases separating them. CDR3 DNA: TGTGCCAGTGCGGGACGTGAACCCGTTTACGAGCAGTACTTC. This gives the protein CASAGREPVYEQYF.

The CDR3: CSVTRTGSYGYTF. The CDR3 bases are TGCAGCGTTACCCGGACAGGGAGCTATGGCTACACCTTC. This chain joins TRBV29-1 and TRBJ1-2; 8 bases agree with TRBD1. Germline CDR1 SQVTM, CDR2 ANQGSEA. The CDR3 covers 13 residues. V gave up 5 bases and J gave up 4 bases; unmatched junction bases: 6.

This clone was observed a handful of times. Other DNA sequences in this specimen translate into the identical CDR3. Here the CDR3 reads CASSPGGSYEQYF. In DNA form, the CDR3 reads TGTGCCAGCAGTCCCGGGGGCTCCTACGAGCAGTACTTC. The genes are TRBV27 and TRBJ2-7; weak D call: TRBD2 (6 bases). This CDR3 comprises 13 residues. With 5 bases removed from V and 0 bases from J, the gap between germline ends came to 8 bases. Germline V gene sequence: CDR1 MNHEY, CDR2 SMNVEV (reference sequence).

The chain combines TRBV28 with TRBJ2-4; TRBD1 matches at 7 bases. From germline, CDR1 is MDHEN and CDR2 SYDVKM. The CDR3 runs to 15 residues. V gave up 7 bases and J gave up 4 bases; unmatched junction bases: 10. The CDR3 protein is CASKNRDREKNIQYF. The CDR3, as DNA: TGTGCCAGCAAGAACCGGGACAGAGAAAAAAACATTCAGTACTTC.

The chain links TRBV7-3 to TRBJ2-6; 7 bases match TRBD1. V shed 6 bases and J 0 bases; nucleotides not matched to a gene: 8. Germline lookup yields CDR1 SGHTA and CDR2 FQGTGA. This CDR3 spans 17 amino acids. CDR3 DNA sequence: TGTGCCAGCAGGAGGACAGGATCGAGCTCTGGGGCCAACGTCCTGACTTTC. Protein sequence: CASRRTGSSSGANVLTF.

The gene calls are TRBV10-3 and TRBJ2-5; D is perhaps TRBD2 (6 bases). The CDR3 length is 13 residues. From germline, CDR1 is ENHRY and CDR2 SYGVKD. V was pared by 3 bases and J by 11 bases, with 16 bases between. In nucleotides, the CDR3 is TGTGCCATCAGTGATCAAGGGTCGGGAGAGCAGTACTTC. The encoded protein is CAISDQGSGEQYF.

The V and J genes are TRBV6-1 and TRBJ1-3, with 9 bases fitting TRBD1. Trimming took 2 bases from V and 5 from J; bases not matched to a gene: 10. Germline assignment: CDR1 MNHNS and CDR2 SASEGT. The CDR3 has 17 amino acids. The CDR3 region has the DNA TGTGCCAGCAGTGAATCCCGGGGACAGGGCGAGCGAAACACCATATATTTT. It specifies CASSESRGQGERNTIYF.

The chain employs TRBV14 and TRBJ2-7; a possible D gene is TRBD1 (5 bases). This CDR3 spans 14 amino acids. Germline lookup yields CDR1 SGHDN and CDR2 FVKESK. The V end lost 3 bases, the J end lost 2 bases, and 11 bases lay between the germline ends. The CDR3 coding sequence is TGTGCCAGCAGCCAGACGACAGCCACCTACGAGCAGTACTTC. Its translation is CASSQTTATYEQYF.

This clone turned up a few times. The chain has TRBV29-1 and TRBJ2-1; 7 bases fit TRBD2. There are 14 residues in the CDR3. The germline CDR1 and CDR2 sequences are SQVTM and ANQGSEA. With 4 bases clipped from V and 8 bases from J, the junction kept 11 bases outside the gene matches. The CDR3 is CSVASTSMSDEQFF. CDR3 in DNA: TGCAGCGTTGCTTCGACTAGCATGAGCGATGAGCAGTTCTTC.

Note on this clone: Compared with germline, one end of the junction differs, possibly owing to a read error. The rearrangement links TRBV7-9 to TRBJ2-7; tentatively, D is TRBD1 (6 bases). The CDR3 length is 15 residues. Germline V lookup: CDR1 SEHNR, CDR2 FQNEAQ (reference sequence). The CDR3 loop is CSSSKGTGSSYEQYF. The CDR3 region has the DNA TGTTCCAGCAGCAAAGGTACAGGGAGCTCCTACGAGCAGTACTTC.

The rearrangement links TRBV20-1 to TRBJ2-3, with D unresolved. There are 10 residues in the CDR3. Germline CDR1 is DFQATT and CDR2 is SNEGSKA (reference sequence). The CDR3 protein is CVGSTDTQYF. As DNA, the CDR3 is TGCGTCGGGAGCACAGATACGCAGTATTTT.

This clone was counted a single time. The CDR3: CASSGQINKETQYF. The DNA of the CDR3 is TGCGCCAGCAGTGGACAGATTAATAAAGAGACCCAGTACTTC. The chain recombines TRBV10-1 with TRBJ2-5; TRBD1 is a possible D gene (5 bases). V lost 4 bases and J 3 bases, leaving 12 bases between the germline ends. The germline CDR1 and CDR2 sequences are WNHNN and SYGVQD (reference sequence). The CDR3 runs to 14 residues.

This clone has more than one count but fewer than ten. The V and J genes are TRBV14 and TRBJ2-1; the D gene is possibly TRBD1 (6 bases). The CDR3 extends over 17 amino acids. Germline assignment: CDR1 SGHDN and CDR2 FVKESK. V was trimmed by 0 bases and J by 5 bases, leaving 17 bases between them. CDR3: CASSQDHLGAMNNEQFF. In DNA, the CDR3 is TGTGCCAGCAGCCAAGATCACTTGGGGGCCATGAACAATGAGCAGTTCTTC.

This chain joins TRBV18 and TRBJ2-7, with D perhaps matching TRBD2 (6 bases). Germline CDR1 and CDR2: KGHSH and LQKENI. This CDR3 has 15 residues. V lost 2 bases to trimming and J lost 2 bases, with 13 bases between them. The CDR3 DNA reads TGTGCCAGCTCACCAATCTATAGCGGTACCTACGAGCAGTACTTC. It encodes CASSPIYSGTYEQYF.

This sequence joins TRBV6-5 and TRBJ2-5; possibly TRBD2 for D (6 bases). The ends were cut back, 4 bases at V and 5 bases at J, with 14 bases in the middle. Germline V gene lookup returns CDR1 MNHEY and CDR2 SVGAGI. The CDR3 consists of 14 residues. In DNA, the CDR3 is TGTGCCAGCAGTTCATCGGGAGCGGTGGAGACCCAGTACTTC. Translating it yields CASSSSGAVETQYF.

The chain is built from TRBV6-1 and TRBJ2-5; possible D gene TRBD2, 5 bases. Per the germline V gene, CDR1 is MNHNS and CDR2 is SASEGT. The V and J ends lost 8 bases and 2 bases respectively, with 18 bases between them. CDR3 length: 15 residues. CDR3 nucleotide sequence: TGTGCCAGCTGCGCGGTCGGGGAAAAACAAGAGACCCAGTACTTC. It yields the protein CASCAVGEKQETQYF.

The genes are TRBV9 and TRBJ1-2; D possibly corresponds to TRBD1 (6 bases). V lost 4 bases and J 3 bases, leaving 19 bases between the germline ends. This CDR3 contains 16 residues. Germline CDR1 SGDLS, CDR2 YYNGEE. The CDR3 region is CASSPLNNRADYGYTF. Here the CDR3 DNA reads TGTGCCAGCAGCCCTTTGAACAACAGGGCGGACTATGGCTACACCTTC.

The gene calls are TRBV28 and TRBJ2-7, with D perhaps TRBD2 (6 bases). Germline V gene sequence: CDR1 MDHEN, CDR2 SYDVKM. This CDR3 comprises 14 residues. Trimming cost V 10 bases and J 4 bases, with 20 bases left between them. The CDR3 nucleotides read TGTGCCACCGAGATGGAGGGGCTTAGTTACGAGCAGTACTTC. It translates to CATEMEGLSYEQYF.

CDR3 nucleotide sequence: TGTGCCTGGATTGAGGCGGGGCGGACCTACGAGCAGTACTTC. Translation gives CAWIEAGRTYEQYF. The rearrangement uses TRBV30 and TRBJ2-7; tentative D call: TRBD2 (6 bases). Germline CDR1 and CDR2: GTSNPN and SVGIG (reference sequence). Between the trimmed V and J ends, which lost 4 bases and 2 bases, there was a span of 15 bases. The CDR3 sequence is 14 residues long.

CDR3: CASSSARLAGYQNEQFF. CDR3 coding DNA: TGTGCCAGCAGTTCCGCCCGGCTAGCGGGATATCAAAATGAGCAGTTCTTC. V usage is TRBV27 and J usage is TRBJ2-1, with 9 bases aligning to TRBD2. The V and J ends lost 4 bases and 7 bases, in that order; junction bases with no gene match: 14. This CDR3 has 17 amino acids. Germline loops: CDR1 MNHEY, CDR2 SMNVEV (reference sequence).

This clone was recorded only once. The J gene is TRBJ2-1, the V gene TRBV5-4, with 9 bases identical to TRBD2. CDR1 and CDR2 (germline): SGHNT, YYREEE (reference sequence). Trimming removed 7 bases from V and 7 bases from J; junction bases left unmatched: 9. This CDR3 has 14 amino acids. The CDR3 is CASYLAGGPNEQFF. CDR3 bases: TGTGCCAGCTATCTGGCGGGAGGGCCAAATGAGCAGTTCTTC. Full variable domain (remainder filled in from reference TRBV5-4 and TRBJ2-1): ETGVTQSPTHLIKTRGQQVTLRCSSQSGHNTVSWYQQALGQGPQFIFQYYREEENGRGNFPPRFSGLQFPNYSSELNVNALELDDSALYLCASYLAGGPNEQFFGPGTRLTVL.

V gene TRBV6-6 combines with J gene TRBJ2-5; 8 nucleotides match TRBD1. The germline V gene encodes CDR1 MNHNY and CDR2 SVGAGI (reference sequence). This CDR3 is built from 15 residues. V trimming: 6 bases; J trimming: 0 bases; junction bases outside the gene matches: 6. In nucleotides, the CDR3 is TGTGCCAGCAGCCCCGGGACAGGATACCAAGAGACCCAGTACTTC. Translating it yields CASSPGTGYQETQYF.